The 19 T cell receptor beta chains below all came from one sample that was sequenced in a study of T cells after yellow fever vaccination. TCRdb processed the 5' RACE reads anew with MiXCR; each CDR3 protein has one entry. The data hold roughly 32,000 distinct CDR3 sequences, with more than 6.5% observed a single time. The specimen comprised PBMCs, either bulk or a sorted T-cell subset (CD4+, CD8+, memory, or dextramer-sorted; not recorded which), sampled on the day of the first yellow fever vaccination. The receptors come from a man in his late teens or twenties who received the YFV17D yellow fever vaccine.

This clonotype appeared many times. The rearrangement joins TRBV28 to TRBJ1-5; maybe TRBD1 (6 bases). The V end lost 6 bases, the J end lost 0 bases, and 6 bases lay between the germline ends. Germline V gene sequence: CDR1 MDHEN, CDR2 SYDVKM. The CDR3 is made up of 13 amino acids. The CDR3 DNA is TGTGCCAGCAGACAGGGTAGCAATCAGCCCCAGCATTTT. It is translated as CASRQGSNQPQHF.

This clonotype came up many times. The rearrangement uses TRBV9 and TRBJ2-2; tentatively, D is TRBD2 (6 bases). V lost 3 bases, J lost 4 bases, and 16 bases lay in between. Germline V gene lookup returns CDR1 SGDLS and CDR2 YYNGEE. This CDR3 contains 16 residues. As DNA, the CDR3 is TGTGCCAGCAGCGCGAGACTAGTGGGGGGCACCGGGGAGCTGTTTTTT. Translating gives CASSARLVGGTGELFF.

This clonotype was seen repeatedly, ten times or more. The chain couples TRBV2 to TRBJ2-3; the D call may be TRBD1 or TRBD2 (5 bases each). Trimming shortened V by 9 bases and J by 5 bases, and 24 bases separated the two germline ends. The CDR3 is 16 residues long. The germline gives CDR1 SNHLY, CDR2 FYNNEI. The CDR3, as DNA: TGTGCCAGGACAAGTGGTCGACAGAGGGCTCAAGATACGCAGTATTTT. It is translated as CARTSGRQRAQDTQYF. The variable domain in full, completed from reference TRBV2 and TRBJ2-3, reads EPEVTQTPSHQVTQMGQEVILRCVPISNHLYFYWYRQILGQKVEFLVSFYNNEISEKSEIFDDQFSVERPDGSNFTLKIRSTKLEDSAMYFCARTSGRQRAQDTQYFGPGTRLTVL.

This clonotype was seen repeatedly, ten times or more. The chain recombines TRBV28 with TRBJ2-3; 10 bases map to TRBD2. There are 15 residues in the CDR3. Trimming removed 5 bases from V and 2 bases from J; junction bases left unmatched: 4. CDR1 is MDHEN, CDR2 SYDVKM, per germline. CDR3 nucleotide sequence: TGTGCCAGCAGTCTAGCGGGGGCCAACACAGATACGCAGTATTTT. Residues: CASSLAGANTDTQYF.

The chain is built from TRBV7-2 and TRBJ1-2; D is unclear. Per the germline V gene, CDR1 is SGHTA and CDR2 is FQGNSA. The CDR3 sequence is 14 residues long. The V and J ends lost 5 bases and 4 bases respectively, with 14 bases between them. This CDR3 reads CASSPSEEGYGYTF. As DNA, the CDR3 is TGTGCCAGCAGCCCCTCGGAGGAGGGCTATGGCTACACCTTC.

The rearrangement joins TRBV7-9 to TRBJ2-4; 7 nucleotides align to TRBD2. J gave up 0 bases and V 3 bases, and 5 bases lay outside the gene matches. The CDR3 has 16 amino acids. Germline V gives CDR1 SEHNR, CDR2 FQNEAQ (reference sequence). The CDR3 loop is CASSLSSGVAKNIQYF. The CDR3 DNA sequence: TGTGCCAGCAGCTTGTCTAGCGGAGTAGCCAAAAACATTCAGTACTTC.

This clonotype was detected a few times. This chain connects TRBV10-3 to TRBJ2-3; TRBD2 matches 7 bases. CDR1 is ENHRY, CDR2 SYGVKD, per germline. The trim removed 4 bases at V and 0 bases at J, leaving 10 bases unmatched. This CDR3 is built from 17 residues. Here the CDR3 reads CAISGPSSGLSTDTQYF. The CDR3 coding sequence is TGTGCCATCAGTGGCCCCTCTAGCGGCTTAAGCACAGATACGCAGTATTTT.

This clonotype was counted at least ten times. The V call is TRBV3-1, the J call TRBJ2-1, with 9 positions matching TRBD2. Germline loops: CDR1 LGHDT, CDR2 YNNKEL (reference sequence). V lost 6 bases to trimming and J lost 6 bases; unmatched junction nucleotides: 3. The length of the CDR3 is 13 residues. CDR3 in DNA: TGTGCCAGCAGAGTAGCGGGGGCCAATGAGCAGTTCTTC. This codes for CASRVAGANEQFF.

This clonotype came up many times. V usage is TRBV7-2 and J usage is TRBJ1-2; D perhaps matches TRBD1 (5 bases). Trimming stripped 4 bases from V and 6 bases from J, with 12 bases between. The CDR3 is made up of 13 amino acids. Germline V gene data show CDR1 as SGHTA and CDR2 as FQGNSA. The CDR3 protein is CASSSATGNGYTF. Written as DNA, the CDR3 is TGTGCCAGCAGCTCAGCTACAGGAAATGGCTACACCTTC.

A note on this clonotype: Just one base apart from a much larger clone, this may be a read error. This sequence joins TRBV11-2 and TRBJ1-2; D gene uncertain. The CDR3 totals 14 residues. Germline V lookup: CDR1 SGHAT, CDR2 FQNNGV. V gave up 4 bases and J gave up 2 bases, with 11 bases separating them. The chain's CDR3 is CASSSDHTNYGYTF. The CDR3, as DNA: TGTGCCAGCAGCTCAGATCACACGAACTATGGCTACACCTTC. The complete variable domain, with remaining parts taken from reference TRBV11-2 and TRBJ1-2, reads EAGVAQSPRYKIIEKRQSVAFWCNPISGHATLYWYQQILGQGPKLLIQFQNNGVVDDSQLPKDRFSAERLKGVDSTLKIQPAKLEDSAVYLCASSSDHTNYGYTFGSGTRLTVV.

The J gene is TRBJ1-4, the V gene TRBV12-3 or TRBV12-4, with D unresolved. This CDR3 is built from 15 residues. With 2 bases removed from V and 4 bases from J, the gap between germline ends came to 11 bases. CDR3 protein: CASSLSPGLNEKLFF. The DNA of the CDR3 is TGTGCCAGCAGTTTATCCCCGGGCCTTAATGAAAAACTGTTTTTT.

This clonotype was recorded many times. CDR3 DNA: TGTGCCAGCAGCAACTCTGGGTTAAGCCCCACTGAAGCTTTCTTT. Translated: CASSNSGLSPTEAFF. J is TRBJ1-1 and V is TRBV7-3; D gene uncertain. Germline CDR1 and CDR2: SGHTA and FQGTGA. The CDR3 has 15 residues. V dropped 5 bases and J dropped 4 bases, with 17 bases sitting between them.

This clonotype was picked up many times. The chain couples TRBV12-3 or TRBV12-4 to TRBJ2-5; the match to TRBD1 covers 7 bases. Trimming took 6 bases from V and 5 from J; bases not matched to a gene: 6. This CDR3 has 13 residues. CDR3 in DNA: TGTGCCAGCAGCGGACAGGTGGGGGAGACCCAGTACTTC. Residues: CASSGQVGETQYF.

As concerns this clonotype: A much larger clone is a single base away; this may be a read error. The chain is built from TRBV5-1 and TRBJ2-5; D is perhaps TRBD2 (7 bases). Trimming removed 0 bases from V and 3 bases from J, with 18 bases in between. The CDR3 is made up of 17 amino acids. Germline V gives CDR1 SGHRS, CDR2 YFSETQ. The CDR3 protein is CASSLGLPGGFEETQYF. The CDR3 DNA reads TGCGCCAGCAGCTTGGGGCTACCGGGGGGCTTCGAAGAGACCCAGTACTTC.

This clonotype occurred many times. This chain connects TRBV7-2 to TRBJ1-3; D unresolved. The CDR3 has 14 amino acids. CDR1 and CDR2 (germline): SGHTA, FQGNSA. The germline V and J ends were trimmed by 5 bases and 4 bases, with 12 bases remaining between them. CDR3 DNA: TGTGCCAGCAGCCCTCGGCCCTGGGGAAACACCATATATTTT. Translated: CASSPRPWGNTIYF.

This clonotype was found many times. The rearrangement uses TRBV12-5 and TRBJ1-1; D remains ambiguous. Per the germline V gene, CDR1 is LGHNT and CDR2 is FRNRAP. The CDR3 length is 14 residues. The ends were cut back, 6 bases at V and 1 base at J, with 12 bases in the middle. CDR3 in DNA: TGTGCTAGTGGCTCGACGGACGCGAACACTGAAGCTTTCTTT. It encodes CASGSTDANTEAFF.

This clonotype was counted many times. The chain uses TRBV7-2 and TRBJ2-3; D could derive from TRBD1 or TRBD2 (6 bases each). Germline CDR1 and CDR2: SGHTA and FQGNSA. CDR3 length: 14 residues. Trimming took off 5 bases at V and 5 bases at J, with 14 bases between the two ends. CDR3 loop: CASSPGAGKDTQYF. The CDR3 coding sequence is TGTGCCAGCAGCCCGGGGGCCGGGAAAGATACGCAGTATTTT.

This clonotype was picked up many times. The V gene is TRBV11-2, the J gene TRBJ1-4; no reliable D call. Germline V gene sequence: CDR1 SGHAT, CDR2 FQNNGV. The CDR3 contains 13 residues. V lost 5 bases, J lost 8 bases, and 12 bases lay in between. The CDR3, as DNA: TGTGCCAGCAGCACCGGAGGAAGAGAAAAACTGTTTTTT. Its translation: CASSTGGREKLFF.

This clonotype was counted ten times or more. In nucleotides, the CDR3 is TGTGCCGGCACGGGACAGGAGAACACCGGGGAGCTGTTTTTT. Translated: CAGTGQENTGELFF. The V and J genes are TRBV6-1 and TRBJ2-2; 8 nucleotides agree with TRBD1. Germline loops: CDR1 MNHNS, CDR2 SASEGT. The CDR3 has 14 residues. After removal of 11 bases from V and 1 base from J, the junction contained 6 bases not matched to a gene.